This T cell receptor (beta chain) appears in the sequencing data of a study of cytomegalovirus exposure and HLA in healthy donors (dated by TCRdb to the late 2010s). The study in broad terms: According to a later analysis, the 120 or so validation repertoires were produced on the same platform as the 666 repertoires of the first cohort. In addition to the first cohort of 650 to 800 subjects, a separate validation cohort of under 150 different subjects was used. The study was designed to test whether signatures of past pathogen exposure could be identified by cataloging public T cell receptors. High-throughput TCR immunosequencing, statistical association of individual TCRs with disease status, and machine learning were combined to predict cytomegalovirus infection status. Broader findings and caveats from the paper: In the study, around 150 TCR beta chains were listed as associated with cytomegalovirus. A few of the identified cytomegalovirus-associated TCR beta chains were confirmed in vitro to be specific for cytomegalovirus antigens. In both the original and validation cohorts, the classifier was reported to diagnose cytomegalovirus status with high specificity and sensitivity. Across donors, most TCR sequences were observed very rarely, whereas some public TCRs were present in many individuals. Subsequent analysis determined that TCRs grouped into clusters in the first cohort also showed a tendency toward co-occurrence across the 120 or so validation repertoires, and roughly 95% of cluster scores exceeded 0. The authors suggested that the approach could potentially be generalized to other disease states and immunological phenotypes. The validation cohort had no HLA typing available for a later analysis, so co-occurrence within that cohort was assessed over all 130 or so repertoires.

Details on this clone: Its recognized antigen is unknown. Base quality data are lacking; no much larger clone is found one base away.

The donors belonged to the validation cohort of 120 subjects, which was separate from the roughly 670-subject first cohort. Libraries were built with the immunoSEQ multiplex PCR assay. The paper's processing steps were these. A statistical classification framework was built for diagnosing cytomegalovirus status from the catalog of TCR beta chain sequences. TCRdb took over this immuneACCESS table, retaining in-frame rearrangements with V and J assigned. Such tables are incomplete; in checked studies, under half of the missing clones stem from an unresolved V gene, and the remainder is unexplained. That table is the source of V, J and clone size, and D and trimming were worked out from the DNA. In this sample the table shows 150,000 to 160,000 clones, about 88% of which occur a single time. The top ten clones comprise around 22% of the sample. The V end loses 5 bases and the J end loses 1 base, and a stretch of 9 bases separates them. From the cysteine through the phenylalanine, the CDR3 covers 13 amino acids. This entry keeps only the CDR3 DNA: 39 bases, framed from base 1. CDR1 is given as LNHDA and CDR2 as SQIVND, both from the germline V gene (reference sequence).

The V and J segments used are TRBV19 and TRBJ2-7, with an unclear D gene assignment. The sequence derives from a man aged 18 to 30 in good health and CMV-seropositive. The sample consisted of PBMCs. The nucleotides are TGTGCCAGTAGTGCCCAGGTTTCCTACGAGCAGTACTTC. Translation gives CASSAQVSYEQYF.